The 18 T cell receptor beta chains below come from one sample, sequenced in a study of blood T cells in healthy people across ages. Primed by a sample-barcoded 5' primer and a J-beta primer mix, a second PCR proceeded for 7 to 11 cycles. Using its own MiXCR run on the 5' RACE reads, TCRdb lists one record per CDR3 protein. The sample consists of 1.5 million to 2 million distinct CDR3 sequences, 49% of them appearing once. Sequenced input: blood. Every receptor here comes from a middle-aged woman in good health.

The CDR3, as DNA: TGCAGTCCCGGACAAGACCTTAATGAAAAACTGTTTTTT. Translation gives CSPGQDLNEKLFF. The chain has TRBV20-1 and TRBJ1-4; tentative D call: TRBD1 (5 bases). The CDR3 loop spans 13 amino acids. Germline V gene data show CDR1 as DFQATT and CDR2 as SNEGSKA (reference sequence). The V end was cut by 8 bases, the J end by 4 bases, with 14 bases between.

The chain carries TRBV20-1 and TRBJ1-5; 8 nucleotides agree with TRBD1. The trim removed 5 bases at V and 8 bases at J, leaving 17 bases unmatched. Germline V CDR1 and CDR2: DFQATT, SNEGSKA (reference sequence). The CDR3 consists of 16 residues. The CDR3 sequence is CSASLRTGRLVEPQHF. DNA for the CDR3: TGCAGTGCTTCTCTCAGGACAGGGCGCCTTGTGGAGCCCCAGCATTTT.

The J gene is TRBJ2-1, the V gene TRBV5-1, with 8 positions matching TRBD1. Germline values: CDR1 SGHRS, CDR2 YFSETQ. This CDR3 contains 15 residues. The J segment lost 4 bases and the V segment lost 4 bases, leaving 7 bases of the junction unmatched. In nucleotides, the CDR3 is TGCGCCAGCAGCGTAAGTGGACAGGGTTACAATGAGCAGTTCTTC. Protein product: CASSVSGQGYNEQFF.

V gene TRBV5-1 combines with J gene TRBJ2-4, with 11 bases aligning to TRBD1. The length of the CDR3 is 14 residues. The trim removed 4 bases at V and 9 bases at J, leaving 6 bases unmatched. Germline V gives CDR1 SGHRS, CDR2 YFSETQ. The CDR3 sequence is CASSPGTGGSIQYF. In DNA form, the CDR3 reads TGCGCCAGCAGCCCCGGGACAGGGGGTAGCATTCAGTACTTC.

The CDR3, as DNA: TGTGCCAGCAGCCAAGGTTTAGGGACTAGCGGGGGCCACACCAATACGCAGTATTTT. Residues: CASSQGLGTSGGHTNTQYF. This chain uses TRBV4-2 with TRBJ2-3; 14 bases agree with TRBD2. V lost 1 base to trimming and J lost 7 bases; unmatched junction nucleotides: 13. CDR1 is LGHNA, CDR2 YNFKEQ, per germline. This CDR3 contains 19 residues.

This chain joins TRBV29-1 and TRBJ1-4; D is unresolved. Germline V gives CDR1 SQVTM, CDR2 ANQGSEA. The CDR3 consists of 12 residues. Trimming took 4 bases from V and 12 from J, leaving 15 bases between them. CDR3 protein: CSVGIWEGELFF. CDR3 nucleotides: TGCAGCGTTGGGATCTGGGAGGGAGAACTGTTTTTT. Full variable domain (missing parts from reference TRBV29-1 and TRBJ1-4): SAVISQKPSRDICQRGTSLTIQCQVDSQVTMMFWYRQQPGQSLTLIATANQGSEATYESGFVIDKFPISRPNLTFSTLTVSNMSPEDSSIYLCSVGIWEGELFFGSGTQLSVL.

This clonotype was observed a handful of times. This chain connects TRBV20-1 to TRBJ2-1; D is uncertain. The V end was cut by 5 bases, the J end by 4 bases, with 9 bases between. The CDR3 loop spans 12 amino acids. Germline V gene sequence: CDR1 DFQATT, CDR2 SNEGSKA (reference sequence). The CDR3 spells CSADERYNEQFF. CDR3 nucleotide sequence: TGCAGTGCTGATGAAAGATACAATGAGCAGTTCTTC.

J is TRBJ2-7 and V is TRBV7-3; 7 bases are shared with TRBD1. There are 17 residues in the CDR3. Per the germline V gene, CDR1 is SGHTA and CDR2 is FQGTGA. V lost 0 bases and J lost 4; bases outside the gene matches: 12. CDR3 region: CASSLTSRDRLLYEQYF. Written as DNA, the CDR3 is TGTGCCAGCAGCTTAACTTCCCGGGACAGACTTCTTTACGAGCAGTACTTC.

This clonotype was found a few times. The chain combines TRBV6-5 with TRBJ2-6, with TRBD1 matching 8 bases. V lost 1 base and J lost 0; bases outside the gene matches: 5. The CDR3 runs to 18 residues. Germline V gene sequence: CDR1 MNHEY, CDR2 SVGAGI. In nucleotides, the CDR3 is TGTGCCAGCAGTTACTTCGGGACAGGATACTCTGGGGCCAACGTCCTGACTTTC. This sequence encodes CASSYFGTGYSGANVLTF.

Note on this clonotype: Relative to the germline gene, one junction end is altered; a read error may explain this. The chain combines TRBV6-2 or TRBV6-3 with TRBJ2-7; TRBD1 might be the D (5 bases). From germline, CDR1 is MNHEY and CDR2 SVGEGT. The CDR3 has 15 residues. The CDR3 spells CASSYMGLSSYERYF. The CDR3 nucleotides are TGTGCCAGCAGTTACATGGGGCTGAGCTCCTACGAGCGGTACTTC.

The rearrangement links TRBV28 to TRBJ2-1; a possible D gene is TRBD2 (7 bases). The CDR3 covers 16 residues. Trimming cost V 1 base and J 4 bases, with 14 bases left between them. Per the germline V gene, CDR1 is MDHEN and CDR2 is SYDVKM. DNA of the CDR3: TGTGCCAGCAGTTTATCTGGCGGGGGCCGATACAATGAGCAGTTCTTC. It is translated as CASSLSGGGRYNEQFF.

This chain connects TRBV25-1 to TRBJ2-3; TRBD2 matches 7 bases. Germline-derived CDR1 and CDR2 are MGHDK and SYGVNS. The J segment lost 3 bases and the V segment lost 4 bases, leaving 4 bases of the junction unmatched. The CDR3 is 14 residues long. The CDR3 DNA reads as TGTGCCAGCAGTGGGACTAGGCTTACAGATACGCAGTATTTT. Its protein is CASSGTRLTDTQYF.

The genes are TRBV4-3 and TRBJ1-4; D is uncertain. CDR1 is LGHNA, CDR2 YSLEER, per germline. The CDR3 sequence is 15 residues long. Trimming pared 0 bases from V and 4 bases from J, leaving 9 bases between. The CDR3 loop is CASSQEAVGNEKLFF. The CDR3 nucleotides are TGCGCCAGCAGCCAAGAAGCGGTCGGTAATGAAAAACTGTTTTTT.

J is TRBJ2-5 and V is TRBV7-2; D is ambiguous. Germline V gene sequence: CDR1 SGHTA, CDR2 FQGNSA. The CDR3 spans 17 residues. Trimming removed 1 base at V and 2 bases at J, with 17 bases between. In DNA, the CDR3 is TGTGCCAGCAGCTTAGAAGGGTCAGTAGGAGAACAAGAGACCCAGTACTTC. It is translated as CASSLEGSVGEQETQYF.

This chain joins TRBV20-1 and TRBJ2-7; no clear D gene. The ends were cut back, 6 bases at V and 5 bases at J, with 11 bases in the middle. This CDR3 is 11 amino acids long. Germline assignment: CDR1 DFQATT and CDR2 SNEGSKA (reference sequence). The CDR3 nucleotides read TGCAGTGCCCAAGGACCCCACGAGCAGTACTTC. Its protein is CSAQGPHEQYF.

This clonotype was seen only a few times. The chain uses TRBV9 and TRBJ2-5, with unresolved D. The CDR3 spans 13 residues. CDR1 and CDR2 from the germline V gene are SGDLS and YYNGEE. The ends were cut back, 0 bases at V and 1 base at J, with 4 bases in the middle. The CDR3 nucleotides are TGTGCCAGCAGCGTAGACGTCCAAGAGACCCAGTACTTC. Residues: CASSVDVQETQYF.

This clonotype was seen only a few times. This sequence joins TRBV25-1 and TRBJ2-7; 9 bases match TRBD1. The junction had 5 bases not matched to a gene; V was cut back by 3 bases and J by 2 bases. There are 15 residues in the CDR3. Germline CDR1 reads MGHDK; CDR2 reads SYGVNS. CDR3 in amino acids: CASSEPGQGAYEQYF. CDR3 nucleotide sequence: TGTGCCAGCAGTGAGCCGGGACAGGGAGCCTACGAGCAGTACTTC.

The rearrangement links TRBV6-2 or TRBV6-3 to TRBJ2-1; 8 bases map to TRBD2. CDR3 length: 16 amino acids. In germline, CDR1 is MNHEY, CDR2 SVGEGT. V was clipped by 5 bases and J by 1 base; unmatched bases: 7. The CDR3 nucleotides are TGTGCCAGCAGTGGGACGGGGGGGCGGTCCTACAATGAGCAGTTCTTC. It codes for CASSGTGGRSYNEQFF.